The source of this T cell receptor beta chain is a study of T-cell memory formation after mild COVID-19. On the study more broadly: For the most part, TCR clusters were specific to one donor. Study-level points and caveats: Contracting clones localized mainly to CM and EM when CD4+ and mainly to EMRA when CD8+. A subset of responding clones appeared in pre-infection memory, suggesting cross-reactive memory joined.

TCRdb fed the 5' RACE reads into MiXCR, producing one record per CDR3 protein. The repertoire holds 550,000 to 650,000 distinct CDR3 sequences, 17% seen once, with 8.1% in the top ten. The germline gives CDR1 SGHRS, CDR2 YFSETQ. V lost 4 bases and J 3 bases, leaving 19 bases between the germline ends. CDR3 size: 16 residues. This clonotype was observed a few times. As yet, its antigen is unknown. The receptor comes from an adult woman who had mild COVID-19 (a few samples of this study predate the infection). Cell type and time point are not known. The chain is built from TRBV5-1 and TRBJ1-1, with a possible D match to TRBD1 (6 bases). The material sequenced was PBMCs or a T cell subset sorted from them (not recorded which). CDR3 DNA sequence: TGCGCCAGCAGCCAGGGACACAGTGGTGGGCACACTGAAGCTTTCTTT. Translating gives CASSQGHSGGHTEAFF.